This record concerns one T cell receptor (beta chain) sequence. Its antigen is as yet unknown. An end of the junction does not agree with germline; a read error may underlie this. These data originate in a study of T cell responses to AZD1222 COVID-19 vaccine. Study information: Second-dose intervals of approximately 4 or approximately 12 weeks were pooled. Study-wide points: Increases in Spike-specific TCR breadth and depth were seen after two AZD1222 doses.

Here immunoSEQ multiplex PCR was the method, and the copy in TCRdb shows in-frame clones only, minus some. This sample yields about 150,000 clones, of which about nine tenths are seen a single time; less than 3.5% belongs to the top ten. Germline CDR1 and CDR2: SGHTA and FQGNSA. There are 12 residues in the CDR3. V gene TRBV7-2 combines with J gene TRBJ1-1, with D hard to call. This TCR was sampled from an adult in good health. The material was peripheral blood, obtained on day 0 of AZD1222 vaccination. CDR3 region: CASSLLPALAFF. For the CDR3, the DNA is TGTGCTAGCAGTCTACTGCCTGCTTTAGCTTTCTTT.